This T cell receptor (beta chain) stems from a study of human T cells and chemical hapten exposure. At the level of the study: 0.01% DPC was applied to the upper back in patch tests, which were read at 6 days.

The time point is: patch test 1, 2 weeks after DPC sensitization. The treatment: therapeutic diphenylcyclopropenone sensitization with weekly scalp DPC. V was cut by 6 bases and J by 3 bases, with 15 bases left in between. This CDR3 is 14 amino acids long. CDR1 is MDHEN and CDR2 is SYDVKM in the germline V gene. TCRdb independently ran MiXCR on the RACE reads; one entry per CDR3 protein. The top ten hold roughly 8% of the sample, which has some 340,000 distinct CDR3 sequences, around 7% seen once. This chain joins TRBV28 and TRBJ2-7; maybe TRBD2 (6 bases). The receptor comes from a woman aged 18-30 years with alopecia areata. Some clones in this sample may be carry-over from other donors' samples. Sequenced here: whole blood, sampled in connection with sensitization to the hapten diphenylcyclopropenone (DPC). CDR3 loop: CASRHLSTSYEQYF. In nucleotides, the CDR3 is TGTGCCAGCAGGCACTTGTCGACTAGCTACGAGCAGTACTTC.